This T cell receptor beta chain derives from a study of graft-versus-host responses after intestinal transplantation. Study-level background: Every transplant recipient was induced with anti-thymocyte globulin, then maintained on tacrolimus and steroids for about 3 years.

As to this clone: The antigen remains unidentified.

Clones were sequenced by immunoSEQ multiplex PCR, and TCRdb holds only the in-frame ones, with some missing. The repertoire has approximately 88,000 clones, approximately 94% of them found once; the top ten carry over 0.15%. Trimming shortened V by 1 base and J by 0 bases, and 2 bases separated the two germline ends. Germline values: CDR1 MGHDK, CDR2 SYGVNS. There are 13 residues in the CDR3. Study-level results: Researchers found GvH clones in recipient marrow, and some showed up first in ileum or blood. Graft-donor T cell macrochimerism coincided with high graft-versus-host to host-versus-graft clonal ratios in allografts.

The specimen comprised unstimulated CD4+ T cells sorted from spleen or lymph node cells, sampled before transplant. This sequence joins TRBV25-1 and TRBJ2-3; D call uncertain. The TCR sequence derives from a human donor who was the organ donor for an intestinal transplant. This chain's CDR3 is CASSEWSTDTQYF. As DNA, the CDR3 is TGTGCCAGCAGTGAATGGAGCACAGATACGCAGTATTTT.